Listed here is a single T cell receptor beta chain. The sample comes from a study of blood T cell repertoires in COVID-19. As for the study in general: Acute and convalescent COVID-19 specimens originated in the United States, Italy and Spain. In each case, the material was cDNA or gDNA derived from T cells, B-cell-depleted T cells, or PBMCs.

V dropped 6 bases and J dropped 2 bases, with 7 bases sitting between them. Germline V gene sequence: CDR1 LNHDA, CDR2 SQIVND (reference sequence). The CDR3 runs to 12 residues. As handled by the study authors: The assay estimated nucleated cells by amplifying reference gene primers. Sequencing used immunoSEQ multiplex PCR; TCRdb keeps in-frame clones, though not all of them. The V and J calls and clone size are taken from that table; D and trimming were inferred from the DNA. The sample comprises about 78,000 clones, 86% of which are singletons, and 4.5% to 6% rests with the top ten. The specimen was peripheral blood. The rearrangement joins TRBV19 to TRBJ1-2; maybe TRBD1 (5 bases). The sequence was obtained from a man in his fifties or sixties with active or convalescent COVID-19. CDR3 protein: CASRQENYGYTF. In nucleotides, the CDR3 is TGTGCCAGTAGACAGGAGAACTATGGCTACACCTTC.